A single T cell receptor (beta chain) is shown here with its context. There is no known antigen for this receptor. The record has no base qualities; no much larger clone is one base away. Profiling of TCR beta VDJ combinations and CDR3 sequences used genomic DNA as the template. TCR repertoire sequencing was run on an Illumina HiSeq 2000. On the study's bioinformatics: Repertoires were assessed using TRBV/TRBJ rearrangement plots, CDR3 size and DJ length profiles, and Simpson's diversity index. Whichever DNA sequence was most abundant in the deep sequencing data was defined as the immunodominant clone. CDR3 amino acid sequences were checked for sharing across subjects and were also compared against the VDJdb database and published repertoires. TCRdb ran its own pipeline on the public reads, namely fastp trimming at Q25 and MiXCR clone calling, and kept in-frame beta chains. Identical CDR3 proteins give one entry, which carries the most common genes and DNA. The V and J calls were determined by TCRdb, not by the authors. The sample has some 200,000 distinct CDR3 sequences on record, around 63% of them singletons. The top ten clonotypes cover about 31% of the sample.

TCR repertoires of sorted CD4+ and CD8+ blood T cells from severe aplastic anemia patients and healthy subjects were deep-sequenced in the study. Ficoll-Paque density gradient centrifugation was used to isolate peripheral blood mononuclear cells. Before DNA was extracted, CD4+ and CD8+ T cells were sorted using either FACS or magnetic beads. From its cysteine to its phenylalanine, the CDR3 spans 14 amino acids. The read is trimmed to its CDR3 DNA, 42 bases read in frame from base 1. Ends trimmed: V by 3 bases, J by 3 bases; bases unmatched to a gene: 2. CDR1 and CDR2 are drawn from the germline V gene: SGHVS, FQNEAQ. This entry belongs to a study of CD8+CD57+ T cells in acquired aplastic anemia (dated 2018 in TCRdb). With regard to the full study: On average, sorted CD4+ and CD8+ cells yielded 3 to 4 ug of extracted DNA, with a range of about 0.19 to 30 ug. Healthy donor samples averaged around 9.8 million reads for CD4+ and about 12 million for CD8+ cells. Summary of the overall study and its limitations: No significant difference in CD8+ Simpson's diversity was found between patients and healthy controls (P=0.060). Although roughly 29 CD8+ CDR3 sequences were shared by patients and controls, these sequences appeared highly expressed in patients and within the immunodominant clones of patients.

The rearranged segments are TRBV7-8 and TRBJ1-2, and TRBD1 matches 9 of the central bases. Sequencing was carried out using sorted CD4+, CD8+, or CD8+CD57+ T cells (not recorded which) from PBMCs. The clonotype comes from a human donor in good health. The CDR3 reads CASSLRQGDYGYTF. The nucleotide sequence reads TGTGCCAGCAGCTTGAGACAGGGGGACTATGGCTACACCTTC.